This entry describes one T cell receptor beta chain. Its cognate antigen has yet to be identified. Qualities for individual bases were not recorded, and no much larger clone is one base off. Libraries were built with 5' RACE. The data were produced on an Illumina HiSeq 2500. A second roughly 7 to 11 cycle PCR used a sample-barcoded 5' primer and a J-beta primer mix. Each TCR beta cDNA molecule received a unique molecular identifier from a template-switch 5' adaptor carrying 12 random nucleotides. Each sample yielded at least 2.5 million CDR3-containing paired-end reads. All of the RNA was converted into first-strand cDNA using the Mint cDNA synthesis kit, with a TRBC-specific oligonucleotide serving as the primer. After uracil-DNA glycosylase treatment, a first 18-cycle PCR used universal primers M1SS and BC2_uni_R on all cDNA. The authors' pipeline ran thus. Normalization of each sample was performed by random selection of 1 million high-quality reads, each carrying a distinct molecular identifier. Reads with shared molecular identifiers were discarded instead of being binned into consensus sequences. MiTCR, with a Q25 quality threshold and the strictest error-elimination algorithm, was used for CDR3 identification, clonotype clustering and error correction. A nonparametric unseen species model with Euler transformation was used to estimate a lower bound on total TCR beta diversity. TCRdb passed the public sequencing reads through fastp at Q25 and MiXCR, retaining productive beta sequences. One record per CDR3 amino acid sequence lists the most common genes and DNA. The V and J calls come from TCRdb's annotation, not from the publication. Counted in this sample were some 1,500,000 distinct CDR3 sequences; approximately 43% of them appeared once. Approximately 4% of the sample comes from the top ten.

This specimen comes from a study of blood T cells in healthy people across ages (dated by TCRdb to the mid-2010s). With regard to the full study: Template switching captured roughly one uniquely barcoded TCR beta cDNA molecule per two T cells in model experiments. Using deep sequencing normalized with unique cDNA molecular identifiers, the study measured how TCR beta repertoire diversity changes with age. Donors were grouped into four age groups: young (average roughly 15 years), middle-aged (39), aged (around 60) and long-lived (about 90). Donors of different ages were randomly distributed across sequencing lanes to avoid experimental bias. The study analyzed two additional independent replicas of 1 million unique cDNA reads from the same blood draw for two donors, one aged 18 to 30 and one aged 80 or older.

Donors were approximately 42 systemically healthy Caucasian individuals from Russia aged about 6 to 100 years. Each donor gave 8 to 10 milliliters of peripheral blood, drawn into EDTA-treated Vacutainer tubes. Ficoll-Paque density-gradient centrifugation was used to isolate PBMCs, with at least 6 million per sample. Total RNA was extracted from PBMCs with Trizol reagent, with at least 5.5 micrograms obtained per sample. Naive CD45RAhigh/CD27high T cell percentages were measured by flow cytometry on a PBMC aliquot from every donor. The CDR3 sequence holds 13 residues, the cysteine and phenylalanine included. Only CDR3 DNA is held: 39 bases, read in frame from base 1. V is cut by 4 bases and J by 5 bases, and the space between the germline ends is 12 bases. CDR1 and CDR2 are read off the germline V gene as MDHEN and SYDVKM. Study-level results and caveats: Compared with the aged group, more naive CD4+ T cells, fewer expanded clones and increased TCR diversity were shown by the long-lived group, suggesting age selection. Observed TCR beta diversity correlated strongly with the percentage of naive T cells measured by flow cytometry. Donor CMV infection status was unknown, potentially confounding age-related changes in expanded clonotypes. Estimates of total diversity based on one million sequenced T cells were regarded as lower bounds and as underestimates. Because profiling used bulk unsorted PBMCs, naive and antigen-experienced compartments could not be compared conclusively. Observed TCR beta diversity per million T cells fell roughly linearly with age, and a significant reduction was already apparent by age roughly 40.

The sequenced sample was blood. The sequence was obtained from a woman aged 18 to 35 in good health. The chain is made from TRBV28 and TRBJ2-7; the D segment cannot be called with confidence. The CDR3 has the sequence CASSSGSSDEQYF. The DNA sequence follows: TGTGCCAGCAGTTCAGGCTCAAGCGACGAGCAGTACTTC.